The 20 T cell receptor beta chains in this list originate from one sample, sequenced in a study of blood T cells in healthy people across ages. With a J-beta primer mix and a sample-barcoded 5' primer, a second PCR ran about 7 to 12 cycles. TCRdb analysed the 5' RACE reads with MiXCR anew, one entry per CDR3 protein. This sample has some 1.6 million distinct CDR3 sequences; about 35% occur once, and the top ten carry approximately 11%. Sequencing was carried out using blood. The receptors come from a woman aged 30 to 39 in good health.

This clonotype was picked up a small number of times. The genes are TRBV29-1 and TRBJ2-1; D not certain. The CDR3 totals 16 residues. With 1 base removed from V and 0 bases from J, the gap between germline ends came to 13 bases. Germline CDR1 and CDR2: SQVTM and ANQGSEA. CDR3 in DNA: TGCAGCGTTGAAGGTCTCGCTTCCAGCTCCTACAATGAGCAGTTCTTC. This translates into CSVEGLASSSYNEQFF.

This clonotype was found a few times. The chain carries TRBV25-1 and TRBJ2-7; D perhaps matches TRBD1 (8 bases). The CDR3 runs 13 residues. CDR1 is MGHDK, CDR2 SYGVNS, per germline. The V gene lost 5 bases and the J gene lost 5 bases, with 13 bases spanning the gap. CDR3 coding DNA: TGTGCCAGCAGTAACAGGGGGACTAACGAGCAGTACTTC. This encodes CASSNRGTNEQYF.

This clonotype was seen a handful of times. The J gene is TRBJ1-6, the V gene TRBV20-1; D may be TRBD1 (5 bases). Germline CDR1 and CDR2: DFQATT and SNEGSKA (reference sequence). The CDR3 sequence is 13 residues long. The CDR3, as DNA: TGCAGCGACTCAGGGAATTATAATTCACCCCTCCACTTT. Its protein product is CSDSGNYNSPLHF.

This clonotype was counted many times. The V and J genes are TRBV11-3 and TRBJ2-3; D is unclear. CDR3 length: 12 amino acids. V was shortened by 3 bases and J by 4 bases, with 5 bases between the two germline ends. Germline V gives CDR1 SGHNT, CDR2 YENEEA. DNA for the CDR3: TGTGCCAGCAGCTTTAGCCCAGATACGCAGTATTTT. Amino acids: CASSFSPDTQYF.

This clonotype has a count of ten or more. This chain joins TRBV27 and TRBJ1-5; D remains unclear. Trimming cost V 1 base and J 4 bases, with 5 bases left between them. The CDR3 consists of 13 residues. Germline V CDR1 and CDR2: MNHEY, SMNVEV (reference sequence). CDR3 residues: CASSLLGNQPQHF. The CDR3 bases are TGTGCCAGCAGTTTATTGGGGAATCAGCCCCAGCATTTT.

CDR3 DNA sequence: TGTGCCAGCAGAACGTCGTTTCACGAGTGGCAGGGATTCAATGAGCAGTTCTTC. Translating gives CASRTSFHEWQGFNEQFF. The J gene is TRBJ2-1, the V gene TRBV2, with D perhaps matching TRBD1 (5 bases). CDR3 size: 18 residues. V lost 6 bases, J lost 6 bases, and 27 bases lay in between. Germline values: CDR1 SNHLY, CDR2 FYNNEI.

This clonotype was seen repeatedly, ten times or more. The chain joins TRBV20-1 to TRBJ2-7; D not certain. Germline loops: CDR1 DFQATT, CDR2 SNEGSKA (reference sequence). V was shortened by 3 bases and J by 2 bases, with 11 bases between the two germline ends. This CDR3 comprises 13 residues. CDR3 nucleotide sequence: TGCAGTGCTAGTTCGGGTGGCACCTACGAGCAGTACTTC. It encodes CSASSGGTYEQYF.

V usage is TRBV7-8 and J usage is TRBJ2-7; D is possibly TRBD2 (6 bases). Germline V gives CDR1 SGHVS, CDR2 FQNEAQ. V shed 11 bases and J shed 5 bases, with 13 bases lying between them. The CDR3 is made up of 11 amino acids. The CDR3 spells CAWGDSNEQYF. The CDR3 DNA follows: TGTGCCTGGGGGGATAGCAACGAGCAGTACTTC.

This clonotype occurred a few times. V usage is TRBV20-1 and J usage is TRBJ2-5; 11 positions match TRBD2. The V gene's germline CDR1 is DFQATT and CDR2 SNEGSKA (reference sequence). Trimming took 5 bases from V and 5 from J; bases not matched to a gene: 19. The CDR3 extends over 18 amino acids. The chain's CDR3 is CSADPGLAEGPPGETQYF. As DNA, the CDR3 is TGCAGTGCTGATCCGGGACTAGCGGAAGGACCGCCTGGGGAGACCCAGTACTTC.

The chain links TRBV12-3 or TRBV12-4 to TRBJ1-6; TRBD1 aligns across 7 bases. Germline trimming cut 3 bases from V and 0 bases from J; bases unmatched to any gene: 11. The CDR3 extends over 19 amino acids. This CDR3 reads CASSLLPGQPSSYNSPLHF. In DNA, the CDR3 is TGTGCCAGCAGTTTGCTACCGGGACAGCCAAGCTCCTATAATTCACCCCTCCACTTT.

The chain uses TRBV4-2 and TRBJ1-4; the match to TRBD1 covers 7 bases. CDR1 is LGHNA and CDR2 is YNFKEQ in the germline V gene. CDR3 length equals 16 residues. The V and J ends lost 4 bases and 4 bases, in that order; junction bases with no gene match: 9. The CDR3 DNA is TGTGCCAGCAGCCCACTAGGGACAGAGAGTAATGAAAAACTGTTTTTT. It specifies CASSPLGTESNEKLFF.

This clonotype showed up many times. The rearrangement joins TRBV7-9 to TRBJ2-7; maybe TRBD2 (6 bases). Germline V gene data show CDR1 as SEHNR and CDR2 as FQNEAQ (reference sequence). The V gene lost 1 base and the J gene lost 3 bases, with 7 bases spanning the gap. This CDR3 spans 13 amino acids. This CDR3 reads CASSLGGVYEQYF. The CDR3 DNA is TGTGCCAGCAGCTTAGGGGGGGTCTACGAGCAGTACTTC. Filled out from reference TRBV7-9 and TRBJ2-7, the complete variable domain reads DTGVSQNPRHKITKRGQNVTFRCDPISEHNRLYWYRQTLGQGPEFLTYFQNEAQLEKSRLLSDRFSAERPKGSFSTLEIQRTEQGDSAMYLCASSLGGVYEQYFGPGTRLTVT.

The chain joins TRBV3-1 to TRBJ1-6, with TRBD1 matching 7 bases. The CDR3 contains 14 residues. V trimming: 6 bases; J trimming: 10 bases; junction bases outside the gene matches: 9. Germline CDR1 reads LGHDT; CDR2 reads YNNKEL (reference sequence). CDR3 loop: CASRAGTARSPLHF. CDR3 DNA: TGTGCCAGCAGGGCAGGGACAGCCAGATCACCCCTCCACTTT. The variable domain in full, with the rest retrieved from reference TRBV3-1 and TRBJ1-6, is DTAVSQTPKYLVTQMGNDKSIKCEQNLGHDTMYWYKQDSKKFLKIMFSYNNKELIINETVPNRFSPKSPDKAHLNLHINSLELGDSAVYFCASRAGTARSPLHFGNGTRLTVT.

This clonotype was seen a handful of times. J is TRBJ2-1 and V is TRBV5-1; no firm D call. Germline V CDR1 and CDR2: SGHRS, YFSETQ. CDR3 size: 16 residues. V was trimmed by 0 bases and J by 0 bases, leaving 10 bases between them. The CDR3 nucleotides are TGCGCCAGCAGCTTGGGGCCGGCGTACTCCTACAATGAGCAGTTCTTC. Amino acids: CASSLGPAYSYNEQFF.

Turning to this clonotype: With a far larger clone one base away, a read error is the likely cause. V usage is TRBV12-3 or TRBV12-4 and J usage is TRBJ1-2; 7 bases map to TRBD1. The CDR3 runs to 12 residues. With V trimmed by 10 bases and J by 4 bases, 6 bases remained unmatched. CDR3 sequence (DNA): TGTGCCAACAGCCCAGGGGGCTATGGCTACACCTTC. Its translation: CANSPGGYGYTF.

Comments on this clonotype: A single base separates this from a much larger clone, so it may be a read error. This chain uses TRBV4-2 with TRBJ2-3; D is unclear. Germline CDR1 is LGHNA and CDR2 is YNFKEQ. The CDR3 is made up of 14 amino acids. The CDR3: CAGSQDRSTDTQYF. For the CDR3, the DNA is TGTGCCGGCAGCCAAGATCGAAGCACAGATACGCAGTATTTT.

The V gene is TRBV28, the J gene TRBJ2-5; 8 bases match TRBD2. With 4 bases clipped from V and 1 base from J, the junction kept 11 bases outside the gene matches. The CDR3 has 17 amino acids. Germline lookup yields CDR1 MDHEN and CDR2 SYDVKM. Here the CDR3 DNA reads TGTGCCAGCAGTTCATGGGAACTAGCGGCGGCCCAAGAGACCCAGTACTTC. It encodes CASSSWELAAAQETQYF.

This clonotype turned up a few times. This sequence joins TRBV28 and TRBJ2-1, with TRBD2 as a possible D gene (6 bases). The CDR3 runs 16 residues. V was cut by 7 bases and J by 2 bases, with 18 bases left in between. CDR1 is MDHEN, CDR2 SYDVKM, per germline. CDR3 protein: CASTGMGLYAYNEQFF. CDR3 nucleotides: TGTGCCAGCACTGGGATGGGACTTTATGCCTACAATGAGCAGTTCTTC.

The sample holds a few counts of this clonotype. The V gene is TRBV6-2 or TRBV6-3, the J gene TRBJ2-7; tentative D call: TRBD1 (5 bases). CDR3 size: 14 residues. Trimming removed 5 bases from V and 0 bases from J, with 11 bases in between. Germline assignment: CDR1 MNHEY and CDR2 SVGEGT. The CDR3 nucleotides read TGTGCCAGCAGTAATTTGGACACCTCCTACGAGCAGTACTTC. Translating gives CASSNLDTSYEQYF.

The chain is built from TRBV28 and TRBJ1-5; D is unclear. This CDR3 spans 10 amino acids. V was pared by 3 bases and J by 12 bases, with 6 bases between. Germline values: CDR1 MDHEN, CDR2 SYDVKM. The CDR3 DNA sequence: TGTGCCAGCAGTTTCCCGATCCAGCATTTT. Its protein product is CASSFPIQHF. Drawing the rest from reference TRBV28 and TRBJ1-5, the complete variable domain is DVKVTQSSRYLVKRTGEKVFLECVQDMDHENMFWYRQDPGLGLRLIYFSYDVKMKEKGDIPEGYSVSREKKERFSLILESASTNQTSMYLCASSFPIQHFGDGTRLSIL.